These 25 T cell receptor beta chains share one sample of origin, sequenced in a study of T cell changes during pregnancy in multiple sclerosis. Assay used: immunoSEQ multiplex PCR; TCRdb lists only in-frame clones, some missing. This sample carries roughly 100,000 clones, roughly nine tenths of them seen once, and the ten largest clones take 1.5% to 2%. This sample comprised peripheral blood, obtained before pregnancy. All receptors come from a female donor with multiple sclerosis, enrolled in a pregnancy study.

V and J are TRBV7-9 and TRBJ1-1; D is possibly TRBD1 (6 bases). CDR1 and CDR2 (germline): SEHNR, FQNEAQ (reference sequence). V was clipped by 4 bases and J by 3 bases, with 9 bases between them. This CDR3 has 13 residues. As DNA, the CDR3 is TGTGCCAGCAGCTGGACAGAGTACACTGAAGCTTTCTTT. Its translation is CASSWTEYTEAFF.

This clone was seen only once. This rearrangement joins TRBV27 to TRBJ1-1; TRBD1 matches at 8 bases. CDR3 length: 13 amino acids. Germline V gene data show CDR1 as MNHEY and CDR2 as SMNVEV (reference sequence). J was trimmed by 3 bases and V by 6 bases; bases with no gene match: 3. CDR3 nucleotides: TGTGCCAGCAGCTACAGGGGGTACACTGAAGCTTTCTTT. Amino acid sequence: CASSYRGYTEAFF.

The V call is TRBV11-2, the J call TRBJ1-1, with 7 bases identical to TRBD1. V lost 5 bases and J lost 11; bases outside the gene matches: 8. The CDR3 covers 12 residues. Germline V gene sequence: CDR1 SGHAT, CDR2 FQNNGV. The chain's CDR3 is CASSRTGPVAFF. The CDR3 coding sequence is TGTGCCAGCAGCCGGACAGGCCCTGTGGCTTTCTTT.

The chain has TRBV5-1 and TRBJ1-5; D not certain. V lost 4 bases and J 6 bases, leaving 14 bases between the germline ends. This CDR3 has 14 amino acids. The germline CDR1 and CDR2 sequences are SGHRS and YFSETQ. The CDR3 bases are TGCGCCAGCAGCCCCGGGGAGGGATTTCAGCCCCAGCATTTT. This codes for CASSPGEGFQPQHF.

This chain uses TRBV6-5 with TRBJ2-7; possibly TRBD2 for D (5 bases). V was trimmed by 0 bases and J by 7 bases, leaving 16 bases between them. CDR1 and CDR2 (germline): MNHEY, SVGAGI. The CDR3 sequence is 15 residues long. CDR3 sequence: CASSYSADLSGEQYF. Here the CDR3 DNA reads TGTGCCAGCAGTTACTCCGCGGACCTATCGGGGGAGCAGTACTTC.

The genes are TRBV29-1 and TRBJ1-1; 8 positions agree with TRBD1. The CDR3 contains 14 residues. Trimming removed 2 bases from V and 2 bases from J; junction bases left unmatched: 4. Germline-derived CDR1 and CDR2 are SQVTM and ANQGSEA. CDR3 sequence: CSVESQGANTEAFF. The CDR3 nucleotides read TGCAGCGTTGAATCGCAGGGGGCAAACACTGAAGCTTTCTTT.

The chain couples TRBV5-6 to TRBJ2-3, with D perhaps TRBD1 (6 bases). The CDR3 runs to 12 residues. The V gene lost 5 bases and the J gene lost 8 bases, with 12 bases spanning the gap. Per the germline V gene, CDR1 is SGHDT and CDR2 is YYEEEE. The CDR3, as DNA: TGTGCCAGCAGTCCGGGACAAGGTACGCAGTATTTT. Its translation is CASSPGQGTQYF.

The chain couples TRBV28 to TRBJ1-5; possible D gene TRBD1, 5 bases. This CDR3 has 14 amino acids. Trimming cost V 5 bases and J 7 bases, with 15 bases left between them. Germline V gives CDR1 MDHEN, CDR2 SYDVKM. The DNA of the CDR3 is TGTGCCAGCAGTCCACCGCAGGGAAGACAGCCCCAGCATTTT. This encodes CASSPPQGRQPQHF. Drawing the rest from reference TRBV28 and TRBJ1-5, the complete variable domain is DVKVTQSSRYLVKRTGEKVFLECVQDMDHENMFWYRQDPGLGLRLIYFSYDVKMKEKGDIPEGYSVSREKKERFSLILESASTNQTSMYLCASSPPQGRQPQHFGDGTRLSIL.

The V gene is TRBV5-1, the J gene TRBJ1-1; TRBD1 might be the D (5 bases). Germline assignment: CDR1 SGHRS and CDR2 YFSETQ. CDR3 length: 11 residues. Trimming stripped 0 bases from V and 8 bases from J, with 5 bases between. CDR3 DNA sequence: TGCGCCAGCAGCTTGGGACAGGAAGCTTTCTTT. Residues: CASSLGQEAFF.

The chain links TRBV7-2 to TRBJ1-3; 9 bases are shared with TRBD1. The CDR3 runs 15 residues. J was trimmed by 2 bases and V by 5 bases; bases with no gene match: 4. Looked up from germline, CDR1 is SGHTA and CDR2 is FQGNSA. The CDR3 DNA follows: TGTGCCAGCAGCCAGGACAGGGGCACTGGAAACACCATATATTTT. The encoded protein is CASSQDRGTGNTIYF. The whole variable domain, remainder taken from reference TRBV7-2 and TRBJ1-3, is GAGVSQSPSNKVTEKGKDVELRCDPISGHTALYWYRQSLGQGLEFLIYFQGNSAPDKSGLPSDRFSAERTGGSVSTLTIQRTQQEDSAVYLCASSQDRGTGNTIYFGEGSWLTVV.

The chain uses TRBV14 and TRBJ2-3, with a possible D match to TRBD2 (7 bases). From germline, CDR1 is SGHDN and CDR2 FVKESK. V shed 3 bases and J shed 4 bases, with 20 bases lying between them. The CDR3 loop spans 17 amino acids. CDR3 sequence: CASSQFLGLGGADTQYF. The CDR3 bases are TGTGCCAGCAGCCAGTTTCTTGGACTAGGGGGAGCAGATACGCAGTATTTT.

The rearrangement links TRBV15 to TRBJ1-5, with D uncertain. The CDR3 extends over 14 amino acids. In germline, CDR1 is LNHNV, CDR2 YYDKDF (reference sequence). Deletions cut 1 base from V and 7 bases from J, with 11 bases between. The CDR3 DNA reads as TGTGCCACCAGCAGAGGTTCCGAGCGCCAGCCCCAGCATTTT. Protein product: CATSRGSERQPQHF.

This chain connects TRBV7-2 to TRBJ1-1; D not resolved. The germline gives CDR1 SGHTA, CDR2 FQGNSA. The CDR3 sequence is 13 residues long. V lost 5 bases and J 3 bases, leaving 10 bases between the germline ends. The CDR3 nucleotides are TGTGCCAGCAGCGCCGGGATCTACACTGAAGCTTTCTTT. Translating gives CASSAGIYTEAFF.

CDR3: CASSYFSVTSARPYEQYF. The DNA for the CDR3 is TGTGCCAGCTCTTATTTCTCGGTCACTAGCGCGAGGCCCTACGAGCAGTACTTC. The V and J genes are TRBV28 and TRBJ2-7; 7 bases fit TRBD2. The CDR3 runs 18 residues. CDR1 is MDHEN and CDR2 is SYDVKM in the germline V gene. The V segment lost 8 bases and the J segment 2 bases; nucleotides outside the gene matches: 21.

The chain joins TRBV6-6 to TRBJ1-5; 8 positions match TRBD1. Germline CDR1 and CDR2: MNHNY and SVGAGI (reference sequence). Trimming took 8 bases from V and 6 from J; bases not matched to a gene: 15. There are 16 residues in the CDR3. CDR3 DNA: TGTGCCAGCCTAAATCTCGGGACAGGAGGCGGTCAGCCCCAGCATTTT. It translates to CASLNLGTGGGQPQHF.

The rearrangement joins TRBV7-3 to TRBJ2-1; maybe TRBD1 (5 bases). V was pared by 3 bases and J by 6 bases, with 9 bases between. CDR3 length equals 13 residues. CDR1 is SGHTA, CDR2 FQGTGA, per germline. The CDR3 loop reads CASSFRAPNEQFF. DNA for the CDR3: TGTGCCAGCAGCTTCAGGGCCCCCAATGAGCAGTTCTTC.

V gene TRBV7-3 combines with J gene TRBJ1-1, with 7 positions matching TRBD1. Germline V lookup: CDR1 SGHTA, CDR2 FQGTGA. Unmatched junction bases numbered 8, after V lost 2 bases and J lost 5 bases. This CDR3 is built from 15 residues. CDR3 bases: TGTGCCAGCAGCTTAGCCGGGACAGTTATAACTGAAGCTTTCTTT. It is translated as CASSLAGTVITEAFF.

The chain links TRBV30 to TRBJ2-3, with 9 bases aligning to TRBD2. The CDR3 spans 14 residues. After removal of 6 bases from V and 6 bases from J, the junction contained 10 bases not matched to a gene. Germline CDR1 GTSNPN, CDR2 SVGIG (reference sequence). This CDR3 reads CACNSGSISDTQYF. As DNA, the CDR3 is TGTGCCTGCAATAGCGGGAGTATTTCCGATACGCAGTATTTT.

The genes are TRBV28 and TRBJ1-6; 8 nucleotides match TRBD1. V dropped 6 bases and J dropped 12; count of bases not matched to a gene: 13. This CDR3 spans 15 amino acids. Per germline, CDR1 MDHEN and CDR2 SYDVKM. The CDR3 bases are TGTGCCAGCAGCCAACCAAGGACAGGGCCCAAACCCCTCCACTTT. This translates into CASSQPRTGPKPLHF.

The chain employs TRBV27 and TRBJ2-4; the match to TRBD2 covers 7 bases. V was clipped by 7 bases and J by 2 bases; unmatched bases: 5. Germline CDR1 reads MNHEY; CDR2 reads SMNVEV (reference sequence). The CDR3 covers 14 residues. The CDR3 region is CASKTGGTKNIQYF. The DNA for the CDR3 is TGTGCCAGCAAAACGGGGGGTACCAAAAACATTCAGTACTTC.

The V and J genes are TRBV9 and TRBJ1-2; a possible D gene is TRBD1 (5 bases). V was trimmed by 4 bases and J by 4 bases, leaving 11 bases between them. CDR3 length equals 13 residues. Germline V gene data show CDR1 as SGDLS and CDR2 as YYNGEE. This CDR3 reads CASSTQGGYGYTF. In DNA form, the CDR3 reads TGTGCCAGCAGCACCCAGGGAGGCTATGGCTACACCTTC.

The chain joins TRBV7-8 to TRBJ2-5; possible D gene TRBD1, 6 bases. The CDR3 is 14 amino acids. Germline V gives CDR1 SGHVS, CDR2 FQNEAQ. V dropped 1 base and J dropped 11 bases, with 17 bases sitting between them. The CDR3 sequence is CASSLEQGSYEQYF. In nucleotides, the CDR3 is TGTGCCAGCAGCTTAGAACAGGGTTCGTATGAGCAGTACTTC.

The chain uses TRBV4-3 and TRBJ2-3, with TRBD2 identical over 9 bases. After removal of 0 bases from V and 4 bases from J, the junction contained 8 bases not matched to a gene. The CDR3 is 17 residues long. CDR1 LGHNA and CDR2 YSLEER come from the germline V gene. The CDR3 region is CASSQDVVAGAPDTQYF. For the CDR3, the DNA is TGCGCCAGCAGCCAAGATGTGGTAGCGGGGGCCCCAGATACGCAGTATTTT.

V gene TRBV6-1 combines with J gene TRBJ2-3; perhaps TRBD1 as D (5 bases). V gave up 2 bases and J gave up 5 bases, with 8 bases separating them. This CDR3 contains 13 residues. Germline CDR1 reads MNHNS; CDR2 reads SASEGT. The CDR3 is CASSELRGDTQYF. DNA for the CDR3: TGTGCCAGCAGTGAACTAAGGGGAGATACGCAGTATTTT.

This chain joins TRBV19 and TRBJ2-5; 8 bases fit TRBD2. V lost 4 bases, J lost 4 bases, and 11 bases stayed unmatched. Germline values: CDR1 LNHDA, CDR2 SQIVND (reference sequence). CDR3 length: 16 residues. Here the CDR3 DNA reads TGTGCCAGTAGTAGCCCCGGAGCGGGGACTAGAGAGACCCAGTACTTC. Protein: CASSSPGAGTRETQYF.